These 24 T cell receptor beta chains were sequenced from one sample in a study of neurological immune-mediated disorders. TCRdb reprocessed the 5' RACE reads via MiXCR and lists one record per CDR3 protein. This sample has about 120,000 distinct CDR3 sequences, with more than 2.5% found just once. The sample taken for sequencing was PBMCs. These receptors all stem from a woman in her twenties or thirties with multiple sclerosis.

The sample holds many counts of this clonotype. The V call is TRBV12-3 or TRBV12-4, the J call TRBJ1-3; D might be TRBD1 (6 bases). V dropped 6 bases and J dropped 3 bases, with 9 bases sitting between them. The CDR3 is 13 amino acids. The CDR3 loop is CASSQGSGNTIYF. In nucleotides, the CDR3 is TGTGCCAGCAGCCAGGGGAGTGGAAACACCATATATTTT.

This clonotype was seen at least ten times. The CDR3 bases are TGTGCCAGCAGTCCTCGGACTAGCCACACCGGGGAGCTGTTTTTT. It is translated as CASSPRTSHTGELFF. The chain couples TRBV2 to TRBJ2-2; 8 bases align to TRBD2. Per the germline V gene, CDR1 is SNHLY and CDR2 is FYNNEI. This CDR3 comprises 15 residues. J gave up 3 bases and V 5 bases, and 5 bases lay outside the gene matches.

This clonotype was seen repeatedly, ten times or more. V and J are TRBV18 and TRBJ1-2; 8 bases map to TRBD1. Germline CDR1 reads KGHSH; CDR2 reads LQKENI. CDR3 length equals 13 residues. V lost 4 bases to trimming and J lost 6 bases; unmatched junction nucleotides: 4. This CDR3 reads CASSRDRSDGYTF. CDR3 sequence (DNA): TGTGCCAGCTCACGGGACAGGTCGGATGGCTACACCTTC.

The table lists this clonotype with many counts. V gene TRBV10-1 combines with J gene TRBJ2-5, with unresolved D. Germline V gene data show CDR1 as WNHNN and CDR2 as SYGVQD (reference sequence). Between the trimmed V and J ends, which lost 5 bases and 2 bases, there was a span of 12 bases. CDR3 length: 14 residues. Here the CDR3 DNA reads TGCGCCAGCAGTAGGGATTCACGGCAAGAGACCCAGTACTTC. This codes for CASSRDSRQETQYF.

In this sample, this clonotype turned up many times. The J gene is TRBJ2-5, the V gene TRBV20-1; a possible D gene is TRBD1 (7 bases). There are 13 residues in the CDR3. Germline V lookup: CDR1 DFQATT, CDR2 SNEGSKA (reference sequence). The CDR3 DNA reads as TGCACCGGCCGCGGGACAGCCAAAGAGACCCAGTACTTC. This translates into CTGRGTAKETQYF.

This clonotype was seen a handful of times. The V and J genes are TRBV20-1 and TRBJ2-3; TRBD2 aligns across 8 bases. The CDR3 length is 15 residues. V lost 0 bases to trimming and J lost 1 base; unmatched junction nucleotides: 3. Germline assignment: CDR1 DFQATT and CDR2 SNEGSKA (reference sequence). The CDR3 sequence: CSARDPAGGTDTQYF. For the CDR3, the DNA is TGCAGTGCTAGAGATCCAGCGGGGGGCACAGATACGCAGTATTTT.

This clonotype was observed a few times. The chain joins TRBV7-8 to TRBJ2-7; 9 bases fit TRBD1. Germline CDR1 is SGHVS and CDR2 is FQNEAQ. The CDR3 is made up of 17 amino acids. Trimming took 5 bases from V and 6 from J; bases not matched to a gene: 17. The CDR3 DNA sequence: TGTGCCAGCAGCCCGACGCCGACGGGACAGGGAAGGGTCGAGCAGTACTTC. Its translation is CASSPTPTGQGRVEQYF.

Comment on this clonotype: It may be a read error: a sequence one base away is much more abundant. The genes are TRBV7-2 and TRBJ2-3; no definite D call. The germline V gene encodes CDR1 SGHTA and CDR2 FQGNSA. This CDR3 has 13 amino acids. This chain's CDR3 is CASKKGRTDTKYF. The CDR3 bases are TGTGCCAGCAAAAAGGGCCGCACAGATACGAAGTATTTT.

This clonotype was seen many times. The chain is built from TRBV7-9 and TRBJ1-1; TRBD1 might be the D (5 bases). The germline V gene encodes CDR1 SEHNR and CDR2 FQNEAQ (reference sequence). Deletions cut 1 base from V and 3 bases from J, with 12 bases between. This CDR3 is 15 amino acids long. The CDR3 loop is CASSLVVRGDTEAFF. In nucleotides, the CDR3 is TGTGCCAGCAGCTTAGTTGTCCGAGGGGACACTGAAGCTTTCTTT. Combining the CDR3 with reference TRBV7-9 and TRBJ1-1 gives the whole variable domain DTGVSQNPRHKITKRGQNVTFRCDPISEHNRLYWYRQTLGQGPEFLTYFQNEAQLEKSRLLSDRFSAERPKGSFSTLEIQRTEQGDSAMYLCASSLVVRGDTEAFFGQGTRLTVV.

This clonotype was detected many times. The chain carries TRBV15 and TRBJ1-2, with 10 bases aligning to TRBD1. V shed 11 bases, J shed 8 bases, and the junction held 11 bases outside the gene matches. Germline lookup yields CDR1 LNHNV and CDR2 YYDKDF (reference sequence). The length of the CDR3 is 13 residues. CDR3 coding DNA: TGTGCCGTATCCCCGGGGACAGGGGTCGGCTACACCTTC. Amino acids: CAVSPGTGVGYTF.

This clonotype was seen ten or more times. The CDR3 loop is CARTTGTSGGARTDTQYF. Written as DNA, the CDR3 is TGTGCCAGAACCACCGGGACTAGCGGGGGGGCAAGGACAGATACGCAGTATTTT. This chain uses TRBV6-5 with TRBJ2-3, with 16 bases matching TRBD2. CDR1 is MNHEY, CDR2 SVGAGI, per germline. V shed 9 bases, J shed 3 bases, and the junction held 12 bases outside the gene matches. The CDR3 loop spans 18 amino acids.

This clonotype has a count of ten or more. The rearrangement uses TRBV7-9 and TRBJ1-2; 9 bases line up with TRBD1. V shed 2 bases and J 7 bases; nucleotides not matched to a gene: 14. The germline V gene encodes CDR1 SEHNR and CDR2 FQNEAQ (reference sequence). The CDR3 spans 17 residues. Here the CDR3 DNA reads TGTGCCAGCAGCTTAATCAAGGGACAGGGTAAAGGAGTTGGCTACACCTTC. It codes for CASSLIKGQGKGVGYTF.

This chain uses TRBV11-2 with TRBJ1-5; D unclear. This CDR3 contains 13 residues. V shed 1 base and J shed 5 bases, with 6 bases lying between them. Germline V CDR1 and CDR2: SGHAT, FQNNGV. The CDR3 sequence: CASSLVSDQPQHF. In DNA, the CDR3 is TGTGCCAGCAGCTTAGTTTCCGATCAGCCCCAGCATTTT. Complete variable domain (other parts from reference TRBV11-2 and TRBJ1-5): EAGVAQSPRYKIIEKRQSVAFWCNPISGHATLYWYQQILGQGPKLLIQFQNNGVVDDSQLPKDRFSAERLKGVDSTLKIQPAKLEDSAVYLCASSLVSDQPQHFGDGTRLSIL.

In its sample, this clonotype was seen many times. The chain carries TRBV7-2 and TRBJ2-5, with 11 positions matching TRBD2. Germline assignment: CDR1 SGHTA and CDR2 FQGNSA. CDR3 size: 14 residues. J lost 4 bases, V lost 5 bases, and 3 bases had no gene match. The CDR3 protein is CASSPGTSGETQYF. The CDR3 nucleotides read TGTGCCAGCAGCCCCGGGACTAGCGGAGAGACCCAGTACTTC. The variable domain in full, completed from reference TRBV7-2 and TRBJ2-5, reads GAGVSQSPSNKVTEKGKDVELRCDPISGHTALYWYRQSLGQGLEFLIYFQGNSAPDKSGLPSDRFSAERTGGSVSTLTIQRTQQEDSAVYLCASSPGTSGETQYFGPGTRLLVL.

At least ten counts were recorded for this clonotype. The chain couples TRBV12-3 or TRBV12-4 to TRBJ2-7; possibly TRBD1 or TRBD2 for D (5 bases each). Between the trimmed V and J ends, which lost 1 base and 0 bases, there was a span of 10 bases. The CDR3 is 15 residues long. CDR3 DNA: TGTGCCAGCAGTTTAGGGGGGATCCTCTCCTACGAGCAGTACTTC. Its protein is CASSLGGILSYEQYF.

This clonotype was seen ten or more times. The J gene is TRBJ1-2, the V gene TRBV29-1, with a weak D call TRBD1 (5 bases). The CDR3 sequence is 13 residues long. Looked up from germline, CDR1 is SQVTM and CDR2 is ANQGSEA. V was shortened by 6 bases and J by 4 bases, with 15 bases between the two germline ends. CDR3 in amino acids: CSVETDMTYGYTF. CDR3 nucleotide sequence: TGCAGCGTCGAAACGGACATGACCTATGGCTACACCTTC.

This clonotype was picked up many times. The chain has TRBV9 and TRBJ2-3; D gene ambiguous. Trimming took off 0 bases at V and 2 bases at J, with 16 bases between the two ends. The CDR3 runs to 17 residues. The germline CDR1 and CDR2 sequences are SGDLS and YYNGEE. CDR3 DNA sequence: TGTGCCAGCAGCGTAGGGGTTTGGCGAACACTCACAGATACGCAGTATTTT. Its protein is CASSVGVWRTLTDTQYF. Variable domain in full (rest from reference TRBV9 and TRBJ2-3): DSGVTQTPKHLITATGQRVTLRCSPRSGDLSVYWYQQSLDQGLQFLIQYYNGEERAKGNILERFSAQQFPDLHSELNLSSLELGDSALYFCASSVGVWRTLTDTQYFGPGTRLTVL.

This clonotype came up many times. The chain carries TRBV11-2 and TRBJ1-5; D uncertain. The V and J ends lost 4 bases and 9 bases respectively, with 10 bases between them. This CDR3 has 12 amino acids. CDR1 and CDR2 from the germline V gene are SGHAT and FQNNGV. CDR3 region: CASSSRAGPQHF. The CDR3 DNA follows: TGTGCCAGCAGCTCTAGAGCTGGGCCCCAGCATTTT.

The table lists this clonotype with many counts. The CDR3 DNA is TGCGCCAGCAGACCCCGGGACAGGGAGGAGCAGTACTTC. It specifies CASRPRDREEQYF. This chain joins TRBV5-1 and TRBJ2-7; TRBD1 matches 9 bases. Germline loops: CDR1 SGHRS, CDR2 YFSETQ. The CDR3 loop spans 13 amino acids. V was pared by 5 bases and J by 7 bases, with 7 bases of the junction left unmatched. Looking up the rest from reference TRBV5-1 and TRBJ2-7 gives the full variable domain: KAGVTQTPRYLIKTRGQQVTLSCSPISGHRSVSWYQQTPGQGLQFLFEYFSETQRNKGNFPGRFSGRQFSNSRSEMNVSTLELGDSALYLCASRPRDREEQYFGPGTRLTVT.

This clonotype was seen ten or more times. This chain connects TRBV7-2 to TRBJ2-1; the match to TRBD2 covers 12 bases. The CDR3 is 16 amino acids. Germline V CDR1 and CDR2: SGHTA, FQGNSA. Germline trimming cut 0 bases from V and 7 bases from J; bases unmatched to any gene: 4. CDR3 DNA: TGTGCCAGCAGCTTAGCGCTAGCGGGAGGGGAGAATGAGCAGTTCTTC. As protein: CASSLALAGGENEQFF.

This clonotype was seen repeatedly, ten times or more. The CDR3 region has the DNA TGCAGTGCTCAGTTCAGGAGCTCCTACGAGCAGTACTTC. Translation: CSAQFRSSYEQYF. The chain employs TRBV20-1 and TRBJ2-7; D is ambiguous. The V gene lost 5 bases and the J gene lost 0 bases, with 11 bases spanning the gap. Germline CDR1 DFQATT, CDR2 SNEGSKA (reference sequence). The CDR3 extends over 13 amino acids.

This clonotype was recorded at least ten times. This rearrangement joins TRBV12-3 or TRBV12-4 to TRBJ1-5; the D is unclear. This CDR3 contains 12 residues. V was pared by 9 bases and J by 2 bases, with 8 bases between. Written as DNA, the CDR3 is TGTGCCAGTCAGTGGGGCAATCAGCCCCAGCATTTT. As protein: CASQWGNQPQHF.

This clonotype was observed many times. The gene calls are TRBV7-2 and TRBJ1-4, with D possibly being TRBD1 (6 bases). The CDR3 covers 14 residues. Germline V CDR1 and CDR2: SGHTA, FQGNSA. Deletions cut 6 bases from V and 1 base from J, with 9 bases between. DNA for the CDR3: TGTGCCAGCAGACAACAGGGAACTAATGAAAAACTGTTTTTT. Translating it yields CASRQQGTNEKLFF.

This clonotype was counted many times. The rearrangement links TRBV20-1 to TRBJ2-1; D gene uncertain. V gave up 3 bases and J gave up 0 bases, with 12 bases separating them. In germline, CDR1 is DFQATT, CDR2 SNEGSKA (reference sequence). This CDR3 has 15 residues. The CDR3 region is CSASKPLGSYNEQFF. Written as DNA, the CDR3 is TGCAGTGCTAGCAAGCCCTTGGGCTCCTACAATGAGCAGTTCTTC.